This entry is about one TCR beta chain. The antigen remains unidentified. Included in the TCR beta cDNA libraries were unique molecular identifiers. T cells numbering roughly 1 to 10 million yielded approximately 500,000 cDNA molecules. TCRdb recomputed calls from the PCR reads with MiXCR, one row per CDR3 protein. The data show 750,000 to 950,000 distinct CDR3 sequences, around 50% seen once. Per the germline V gene, CDR1 is MNHNY and CDR2 is SVGAGI (reference sequence). The J segment lost 6 bases and the V segment lost 6 bases, leaving 10 bases of the junction unmatched. CDR3 length: 14 amino acids. These data are taken from a study of post-analysis software for immune sequencing data. Study findings and constraints: F measure showed strong co-clustering of same-batch samples. Comparison of patients with controls showed 4 to 6 TRBV segments more frequent in patients, TRBV5-6, TRBV5-1 and TRBV20-1 among them.

The source material was blood. This TCR came from a girl between 10 and 17 years old with multiple sclerosis. J is TRBJ2-7 and V is TRBV6-6, with TRBD1 matching over 8 bases. The CDR3 DNA is TGTGCCAGCAGGGACAGGGACGGAGTCGGCGAGCAGTACTTC. Residues: CASRDRDGVGEQYF.